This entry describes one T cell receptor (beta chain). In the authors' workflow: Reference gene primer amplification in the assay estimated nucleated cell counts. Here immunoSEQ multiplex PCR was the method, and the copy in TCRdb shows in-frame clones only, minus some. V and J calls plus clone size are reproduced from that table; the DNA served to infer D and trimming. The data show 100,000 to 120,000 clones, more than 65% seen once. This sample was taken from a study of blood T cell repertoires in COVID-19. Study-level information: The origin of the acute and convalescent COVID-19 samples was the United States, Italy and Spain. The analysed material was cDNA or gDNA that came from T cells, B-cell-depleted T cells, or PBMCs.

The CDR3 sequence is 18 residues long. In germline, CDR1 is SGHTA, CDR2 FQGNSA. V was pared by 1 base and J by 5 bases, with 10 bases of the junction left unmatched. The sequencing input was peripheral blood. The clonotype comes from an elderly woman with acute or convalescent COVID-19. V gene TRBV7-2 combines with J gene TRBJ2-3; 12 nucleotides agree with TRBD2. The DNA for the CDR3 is TGTGCCAGCAGCTTAGGATCTAGCGGGGGGGCAATGGGAGATACGCAGTATTTT. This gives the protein CASSLGSSGGAMGDTQYF.